The clone carrying this TCR beta chain was found a few times. The antigen is not known. CDR1 is MGHRA, CDR2 YSYEKL, per germline. V shed 7 bases and J shed 3 bases, with 16 bases lying between them. This CDR3 spans 14 amino acids. Primed by a sample-barcoded 5' primer and a J-beta primer mix, a second PCR proceeded for about 7 to 11 cycles. A template-switch adaptor containing 12 random nucleotides labeled each cDNA molecule. TCRdb redid the calling of the 5' RACE reads with MiXCR, one entry per CDR3 protein. The sample has approximately 1.5 million distinct CDR3 sequences; about 35% are singletons. The sample originates from a study of blood T cells in healthy people across ages. Study-level findings and limits: Per million T cells, the diversity of TCR beta decreased roughly linearly as age advanced.

Sequencing input: blood. The sequence came from a woman aged 25 to 39 in good health. V and J are TRBV4-1 and TRBJ2-7, with a tentative D call TRBD2 (5 bases). The DNA of the CDR3 is TGCGCCAGCACCCAGAGGGCCGATCTCTACGAGCAGTACTTC. This sequence encodes CASTQRADLYEQYF.